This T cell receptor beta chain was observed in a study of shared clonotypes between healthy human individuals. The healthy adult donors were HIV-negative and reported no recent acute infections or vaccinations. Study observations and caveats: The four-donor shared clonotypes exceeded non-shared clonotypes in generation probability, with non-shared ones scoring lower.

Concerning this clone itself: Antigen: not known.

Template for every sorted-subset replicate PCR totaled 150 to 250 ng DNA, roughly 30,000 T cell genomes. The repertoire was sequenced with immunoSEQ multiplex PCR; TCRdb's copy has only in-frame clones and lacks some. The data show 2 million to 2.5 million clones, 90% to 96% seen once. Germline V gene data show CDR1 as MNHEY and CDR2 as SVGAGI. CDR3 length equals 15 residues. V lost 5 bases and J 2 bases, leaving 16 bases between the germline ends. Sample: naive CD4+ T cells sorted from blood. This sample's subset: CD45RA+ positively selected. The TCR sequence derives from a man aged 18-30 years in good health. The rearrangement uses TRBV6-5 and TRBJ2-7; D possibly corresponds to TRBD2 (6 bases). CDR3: CASSRLVGEAYEQYF. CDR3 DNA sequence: TGTGCCAGCAGTCGGCTAGTAGGGGAGGCCTACGAGCAGTACTTC.